The present entry profiles one TCR beta chain with its context. The repertoire was sequenced with immunoSEQ multiplex PCR; TCRdb's copy has only in-frame clones and lacks some. This table has tens of thousands of clones, about 90% appearing once. Germline V gives CDR1 LNHDA, CDR2 SQIVND (reference sequence). Trimming cost V 0 bases and J 0 bases, with 15 bases left between them. This CDR3 is 17 amino acids long. The data were taken from a study of T cells after somatic rescue of genetic block. The gene calls are TRBV19 and TRBJ2-7; D remains ambiguous. The receptor comes from a woman in her late teens or twenties. The sample was peripheral blood mononuclear cells (PBMCs). The CDR3 protein is CASSIETALQSSYEQYF. In DNA form, the CDR3 reads TGTGCCAGTAGTATAGAGACCGCCCTTCAGAGCTCCTACGAGCAGTACTTC.